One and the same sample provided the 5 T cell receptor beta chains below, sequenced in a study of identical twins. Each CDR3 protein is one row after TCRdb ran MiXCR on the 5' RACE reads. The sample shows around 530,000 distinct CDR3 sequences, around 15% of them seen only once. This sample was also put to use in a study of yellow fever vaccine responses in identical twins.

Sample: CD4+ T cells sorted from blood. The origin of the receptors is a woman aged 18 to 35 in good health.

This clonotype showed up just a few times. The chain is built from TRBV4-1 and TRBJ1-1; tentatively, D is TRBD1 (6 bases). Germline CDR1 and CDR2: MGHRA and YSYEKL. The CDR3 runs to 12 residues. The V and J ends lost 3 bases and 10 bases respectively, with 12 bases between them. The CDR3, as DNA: TGCGCCAGCAGCCAGTTACAGGGAGGAGCTTTCTTT. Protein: CASSQLQGGAFF.

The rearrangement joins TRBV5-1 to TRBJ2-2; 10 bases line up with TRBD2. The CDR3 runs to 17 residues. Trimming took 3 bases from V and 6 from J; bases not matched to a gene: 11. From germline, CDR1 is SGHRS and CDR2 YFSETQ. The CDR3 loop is CASSSGLAAPRAGELFF. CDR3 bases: TGCGCCAGCAGCTCCGGACTAGCGGCCCCCCGGGCCGGGGAGCTGTTTTTT.

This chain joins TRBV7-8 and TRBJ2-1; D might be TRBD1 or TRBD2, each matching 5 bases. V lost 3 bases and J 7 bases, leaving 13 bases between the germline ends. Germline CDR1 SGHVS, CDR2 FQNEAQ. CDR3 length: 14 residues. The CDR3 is CASSLDWGKNEQFF. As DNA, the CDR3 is TGTGCCAGCAGCTTGGACTGGGGGAAGAATGAGCAGTTCTTC.

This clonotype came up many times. The CDR3 coding sequence is TGTGCCACCAGCAGAGGACAGGGAGGCTACGAGCAGTACTTC. This translates into CATSRGQGGYEQYF. V usage is TRBV15 and J usage is TRBJ2-7; D possibly corresponds to TRBD1 (7 bases). Trimming left V 1 base short and J 3 bases short, with 10 bases between. Germline lookup yields CDR1 LNHNV and CDR2 YYDKDF (reference sequence). This CDR3 comprises 14 residues.

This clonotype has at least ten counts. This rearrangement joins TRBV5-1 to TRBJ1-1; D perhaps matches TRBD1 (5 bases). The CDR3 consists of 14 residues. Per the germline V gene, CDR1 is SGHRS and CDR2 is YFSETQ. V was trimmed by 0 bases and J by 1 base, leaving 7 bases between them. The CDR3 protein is CASSLGQPNTEAFF. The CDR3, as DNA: TGCGCCAGCAGCTTGGGACAGCCGAACACTGAAGCTTTCTTT.